The 20 T cell receptor beta chains below come from one sample, sequenced in a study of cytomegalovirus exposure and HLA in healthy donors. PCR primers comprised 60 Vbeta and 13 Jbeta primers. The table came from immunoSEQ multiplex PCR; TCRdb's copy has only in-frame clones and leaves some out. Seen here are a few hundred thousand clones, roughly 91% observed once, and the top ten hold about 1.7%. The sequencing input was PBMCs. The receptors were gathered from a girl aged 2 to 9 in good health and CMV-seronegative.

The rearrangement links TRBV12-1 to TRBJ2-1; the table calls TRBD2, which could not be checked here. TRBV12-1 is listed as a pseudogene. The CDR3 contains 16 residues. Here the CDR3 DNA reads TGTGCCAGCAGCTTTGTTTCAAGCGGGGTTGACAATGAGCAGTTCTTC. It codes for CASSFVSSGVDNEQFF.

In this sample, this clone turned up once. The rearrangement uses TRBV19 and TRBJ2-1; 12 nucleotides line up with TRBD2. V lost 8 bases, J lost 8 bases, and 10 bases stayed unmatched. This CDR3 comprises 15 residues. CDR1 LNHDA and CDR2 SQIVND come from the germline V gene (reference sequence). CDR3 nucleotide sequence: TGTGCCAGTGCGCCTTCTAGCGGGGGGGCCTATGAGCAGTTCTTC. Protein sequence: CASAPSSGGAYEQFF.

V and J are TRBV28 and TRBJ2-7; 7 bases align to TRBD1. Germline assignment: CDR1 MDHEN and CDR2 SYDVKM. The V and J ends lost 5 bases and 2 bases, in that order; junction bases with no gene match: 12. This CDR3 has 16 residues. CDR3 nucleotide sequence: TGTGCCAGCAGTCGACGGACGACAGGGTACCCCTACGAGCAGTACTTC. Its protein is CASSRRTTGYPYEQYF.

The chain combines TRBV9 with TRBJ2-5; the match to TRBD2 covers 15 bases. The CDR3 contains 14 residues. Germline CDR1 and CDR2: SGDLS and YYNGEE. The V gene end was trimmed by 4 bases and the J gene end by 7 bases; junction bases not matched to a gene: 2. The CDR3 protein is CASSSGLAGGTQYF. CDR3 coding DNA: TGTGCCAGCAGCTCGGGACTAGCGGGGGGGACCCAGTACTTC.

This chain connects TRBV6-1 to TRBJ1-2, with a possible D match to TRBD1 (6 bases). V lost 6 bases and J lost 8, with 13 bases in between. CDR3 length: 12 amino acids. Germline CDR1 and CDR2: MNHNS and SASEGT. The CDR3 bases are TGTGCCAGCAGGTCGGTTGGGGGCGGCTACACCTTC. Its translation: CASRSVGGGYTF.

This clone turned up a few times. The chain recombines TRBV11-1 with TRBJ1-2, with D possibly matching TRBD1 (5 bases). CDR3 length: 15 amino acids. V lost 8 bases and J 8 bases, leaving 24 bases between the germline ends. In germline, CDR1 is SGHAT, CDR2 FQDESV (reference sequence). The CDR3 is CASARRQGSGEGYTF. In DNA form, the CDR3 reads TGTGCCAGCGCCAGAAGGCAGGGATCGGGTGAAGGCTACACCTTC.

The gene calls are TRBV5-1 and TRBJ1-1, with D perhaps TRBD1 (6 bases). Germline assignment: CDR1 SGHRS and CDR2 YFSETQ. The CDR3 is made up of 15 amino acids. With 5 bases removed from V and 0 bases from J, the gap between germline ends came to 14 bases. CDR3 sequence reads: CASSHLGHMNTEAFF. CDR3 DNA sequence: TGCGCCAGCAGTCACCTGGGACACATGAACACTGAAGCTTTCTTT.

The chain has TRBV20-1 and TRBJ2-1, with no clear D. CDR3 size: 10 residues. Trimming removed 7 bases at V and 4 bases at J, with 5 bases between. Germline CDR1 reads DFQATT; CDR2 reads SNEGSKA (reference sequence). DNA of the CDR3: TGCAGTGTAGCTTACAATGAGCAGTTCTTC. Protein sequence: CSVAYNEQFF.

The genes are TRBV29-1 and TRBJ2-3; a possible D gene is TRBD2 (7 bases). V was pared by 8 bases and J by 6 bases, with 21 bases between. CDR1 is SQVTM, CDR2 ANQGSEA, per germline. The CDR3 length is 14 residues. This chain's CDR3 is CSLVRGGLRDTQYF. In DNA form, the CDR3 reads TGCAGCCTTGTGAGGGGGGGCCTCCGGGATACGCAGTATTTT.

The V gene is TRBV9, the J gene TRBJ2-2, with TRBD1 matching 9 bases. Germline loops: CDR1 SGDLS, CDR2 YYNGEE. J gave up 1 base and V 4 bases, and 5 bases lay outside the gene matches. This CDR3 contains 16 residues. CDR3 sequence reads: CASSPWGQGNTGELFF. CDR3 sequence (DNA): TGTGCCAGCAGCCCGTGGGGACAGGGGAACACCGGGGAGCTGTTTTTT.

The V gene is TRBV29-1, the J gene TRBJ1-1; TRBD1 matches 10 bases. Germline V lookup: CDR1 SQVTM, CDR2 ANQGSEA. V was pared by 6 bases and J by 1 base, with 11 bases of the junction left unmatched. The CDR3 is made up of 16 amino acids. The CDR3 coding sequence is TGCAGCGTCAACCCGTTTTGGACAGGGGGGAACACTGAAGCTTTCTTT. Amino acid sequence: CSVNPFWTGGNTEAFF.

The chain links TRBV6-1 to TRBJ1-1; 9 positions agree with TRBD1. CDR1 and CDR2 from the germline V gene are MNHNS and SASEGT. V shed 10 bases, J shed 6 bases, and the junction held 9 bases outside the gene matches. This CDR3 has 13 residues. CDR3 sequence reads: CATFRDRAAEAFF. CDR3 sequence (DNA): TGTGCCACCTTTAGGGACAGGGCCGCTGAAGCTTTCTTT.

This clone came up once. This chain uses TRBV7-6 with TRBJ2-3, with D maybe TRBD1 (5 bases). CDR1 is SGHVS, CDR2 FNYEAQ, per germline. The CDR3 loop spans 15 amino acids. Between the trimmed V and J ends, which lost 1 base and 4 bases, there was a span of 12 bases. CDR3 coding DNA: TGTGCCAGCAGCTTAGAACAAGGGGCGGCAGATACGCAGTATTTT. Its protein is CASSLEQGAADTQYF.

The gene calls are TRBV6-4 and TRBJ1-2; D gene uncertain. Trimming took off 7 bases at V and 6 bases at J, with 24 bases between the two ends. The germline CDR1 and CDR2 sequences are MRHNA and SNTAGT. The CDR3 covers 16 residues. The CDR3 DNA reads TGTGCCAGCAAACCGAGCGGGTCAGGAACGCTCCATGGCTACACCTTC. It is translated as CASKPSGSGTLHGYTF.

This clone was observed a handful of times. The chain links TRBV7-8 to TRBJ1-2; D ambiguous. This CDR3 region has 13 residues. V shed 0 bases and J shed 5 bases, with 7 bases lying between them. From germline, CDR1 is SGHVS and CDR2 FQNEAQ. The CDR3 nucleotides are TGTGCCAGCAGCTTAGCGCTCGGGTATGGCTACACCTTC. Translating gives CASSLALGYGYTF.

The chain links TRBV30 to TRBJ1-4; 9 nucleotides match TRBD1. Germline-derived CDR1 and CDR2 are GTSNPN and SVGIG (reference sequence). Unmatched junction bases numbered 4, after V lost 2 bases and J lost 3 bases. The CDR3 sequence is 15 residues long. The CDR3 is CAWSPGTGSNEKLFF. CDR3 bases: TGTGCCTGGAGTCCCGGGACAGGGTCTAATGAAAAACTGTTTTTT. The variable domain in full, completed from reference TRBV30 and TRBJ1-4, reads SQTIHQWPATLVQPVGSPLSLECTVEGTSNPNLYWYRQAAGRGLQLLFYSVGIGQISSEVPQNLSASRPQDRQFILSSKKLLLSDSGFYLCAWSPGTGSNEKLFFGSGTQLSVL.

The chain uses TRBV7-6 and TRBJ2-1; the D gene is possibly TRBD1 (6 bases). The V end was cut by 1 base, the J end by 9 bases, with 10 bases between. Per germline, CDR1 SGHVS and CDR2 FNYEAQ. This CDR3 contains 13 residues. The CDR3 sequence: CASSLGTAGEQFF. The CDR3 bases are TGTGCCAGCAGCTTAGGGACAGCTGGTGAGCAGTTCTTC.

This clone has only one observation. The J gene is TRBJ1-6, the V gene TRBV19; 8 bases are shared with TRBD1. CDR1 and CDR2 (germline): LNHDA, SQIVND (reference sequence). The CDR3 runs to 10 residues. Trimming cost V 9 bases and J 12 bases; bases outside gene matches: 1. The CDR3 region is CASGQGPLHF. In nucleotides, the CDR3 is TGTGCCAGCGGACAGGGACCCCTCCACTTT. The variable domain in full, with the rest retrieved from reference TRBV19 and TRBJ1-6, is DGGITQSPKYLFRKEGQNVTLSCEQNLNHDAMYWYRQDPGQGLRLIYYSQIVNDFQKGDIAEGYSVSREKKESFPLTVTSAQKNPTAFYLCASGQGPLHFGNGTRLTVT.

The chain couples TRBV10-2 to TRBJ2-7, with D unclear. Trimming shortened V by 8 bases and J by 5 bases, and 13 bases separated the two germline ends. Germline V gene data show CDR1 as WSHSY and CDR2 as SAAADI. The CDR3 contains 12 residues. The CDR3 coding sequence is TGCGCCAGCGGCTATCAGGTCGACGAGCAGTACTTC. Translation gives CASGYQVDEQYF.

This sequence joins TRBV7-2 and TRBJ1-4, with 9 bases that match TRBD1. Trimming took 3 bases from V and 8 from J; bases not matched to a gene: 7. The germline CDR1 and CDR2 sequences are SGHTA and FQGNSA. The CDR3 spans 15 residues. The CDR3 bases are TGTGCCAGCAGCTTTGACAGGGGGGGTAGGGAAAAACTGTTTTTT. This encodes CASSFDRGGREKLFF.